This T cell receptor beta chain was sequenced in a study of cytomegalovirus exposure and HLA in healthy donors. Study-wide results and caveats: It was 150 to 200 TCR beta chains that were listed as cytomegalovirus-associated.

Sampled while nominally healthy, donors likely had unrecorded immune exposures. Of note for this clone: Its antigen is not identified.

13 Jbeta primers and 60 Vbeta primers were used for the PCR. Clones were read by immunoSEQ multiplex PCR, and TCRdb kept only the in-frame ones, dropping some. Recorded for this sample: some 130,000 clones. With 4 bases removed from V and 5 bases from J, the gap between germline ends came to 18 bases. The CDR3 is 16 residues long. The germline gives CDR1 SEHNR, CDR2 FQNEAQ (reference sequence). The sample comprised PBMCs. This receptor was taken from a man between 18 and 35 years old in good health and CMV-seronegative. V usage is TRBV7-9 and J usage is TRBJ1-5; D ambiguous. CDR3 in amino acids: CASSSWGGLDDQPQHF. The CDR3 DNA is TGTGCCAGCAGCTCTTGGGGAGGGCTGGATGATCAGCCCCAGCATTTT.